What follows describes a single T cell receptor (beta chain). The data were obtained in a study of blood T cell repertoires in COVID-19. This table comes from immunoSEQ multiplex PCR, and its TCRdb copy is limited to in-frame clones, with some not included. The sample has about 170,000 clones; around 82% are singletons. This CDR3 is built from 12 residues. Trimming stripped 4 bases from V and 9 bases from J, with 10 bases between. Germline V lookup: CDR1 LGHDT, CDR2 YNNKEL (reference sequence). The sequence came from a man between 65 and 79 years old with active or convalescent COVID-19. Sequenced sample: peripheral blood. This chain connects TRBV3-1 (or the pseudogene TRBV3-2) to TRBJ2-1, with a weak D call TRBD1 (5 bases). The CDR3 loop is CASSRNQGEQFF. The CDR3 DNA follows: TGTGCCAGCAGCCGAAACCAGGGTGAGCAGTTCTTC.